Following are 26 T cell receptor beta chains from one sample sequenced in a study of cytomegalovirus exposure and HLA in healthy donors. The PCR contained 60 Vbeta and 13 Jbeta primers. Profiling relied on immunoSEQ multiplex PCR, and the TCRdb table lists in-frame clones only, not all of them. The sample has about 31,000 clones, 85% to 90% seen once. Sequencing was done on a sample of PBMCs. These receptors were taken from a boy younger than 18 in good health and CMV-seronegative.

The V call is TRBV4-1, the J call TRBJ1-2, with TRBD1 as a possible D gene (5 bases). The ends were cut back, 1 base at V and 3 bases at J, with 15 bases in the middle. Germline lookup yields CDR1 MGHRA and CDR2 YSYEKL. This CDR3 is built from 16 residues. The CDR3 DNA sequence: TGCGCCAGCAGCCAAGCTGCGGGGGTTCAGCACTATGGCTACACCTTC. Protein product: CASSQAAGVQHYGYTF.

The chain links TRBV4-3 to TRBJ1-6, with TRBD1 as a possible D gene (5 bases). V gave up 4 bases and J gave up 13 bases, with 23 bases separating them. This CDR3 spans 16 amino acids. Germline values: CDR1 LGHNA, CDR2 YSLEER. The CDR3 sequence: CASSLESYLGGMPLHF. The CDR3, as DNA: TGCGCCAGCAGCCTCGAGTCTTATCTCGGGGGTATGCCCCTCCACTTT.

The chain recombines TRBV5-1 with TRBJ1-6; D gene uncertain. V was cut by 2 bases and J by 7 bases, with 10 bases left in between. Germline CDR1 and CDR2: SGHRS and YFSETQ. CDR3 length: 14 residues. Here the CDR3 reads CASSFELPNSPLHF. CDR3 sequence (DNA): TGCGCCAGCAGCTTCGAACTCCCGAATTCACCCCTCCACTTT. Full variable domain (rest looked up from reference TRBV5-1 and TRBJ1-6): KAGVTQTPRYLIKTRGQQVTLSCSPISGHRSVSWYQQTPGQGLQFLFEYFSETQRNKGNFPGRFSGRQFSNSRSEMNVSTLELGDSALYLCASSFELPNSPLHFGNGTRLTVT.

Only a few counts were recorded for this clone. The rearrangement joins TRBV21-1 to TRBJ1-2. TRBV21-1 is a pseudogene locus. The CDR3 runs to 13 residues. The DNA for the CDR3 is TGTGCCAGCAGAAAATTGAGTAACTATGGCTACACCTTC. The encoded protein is CASRKLSNYGYTF.

This chain uses TRBV2 with TRBJ2-2, with TRBD2 as a possible D gene (6 bases). V gave up 4 bases and J gave up 6 bases, with 18 bases separating them. The CDR3 sequence is 16 residues long. Germline V lookup: CDR1 SNHLY, CDR2 FYNNEI. The CDR3 sequence: CASSGGLSTSAGELFF. The CDR3 region has the DNA TGTGCCAGCAGTGGCGGACTAAGTACCAGCGCCGGGGAGCTGTTTTTT. Full variable domain (remainder filled in from reference TRBV2 and TRBJ2-2): EPEVTQTPSHQVTQMGQEVILRCVPISNHLYFYWYRQILGQKVEFLVSFYNNEISEKSEIFDDQFSVERPDGSNFTLKIRSTKLEDSAMYFCASSGGLSTSAGELFFGEGSRLTVL.

The chain couples TRBV5-4 to TRBJ1-1, with D unclear. V lost 0 bases, J lost 7 bases, and 10 bases lay in between. Germline CDR1 reads SGHNT; CDR2 reads YYREEE (reference sequence). The CDR3 consists of 13 residues. CDR3 nucleotide sequence: TGTGCCAGCAGCTTGGGCGGCGATATTGAAGCTTTCTTT. Amino acids: CASSLGGDIEAFF.

The chain links TRBV2 to TRBJ2-6, with TRBD1 matching over 10 bases. CDR1 is SNHLY, CDR2 FYNNEI, per germline. V was clipped by 6 bases and J by 0 bases; unmatched bases: 8. The CDR3 spans 18 residues. CDR3 in DNA: TGTGCCAGCAGGGAGGGACAGGGGAAGAGCTCTGGGGCCAACGTCCTGACTTTC. The encoded protein is CASREGQGKSSGANVLTF.

This sequence joins TRBV5-8 and TRBJ1-3; D remains ambiguous. Germline V CDR1 and CDR2: SGHTS, YDEGEE. This CDR3 is built from 16 residues. V was cut by 1 base and J by 0 bases, with 11 bases left in between. The CDR3 DNA is TGTGCCAGCAGCTTGTTGAGAGCTCTCTCTGGAAACACCATATATTTT. Its protein is CASSLLRALSGNTIYF.

J is TRBJ1-5 and V is TRBV19, with 7 bases fitting TRBD1. This CDR3 has 19 residues. J was trimmed by 0 bases and V by 3 bases; bases with no gene match: 14. CDR1 is LNHDA and CDR2 is SQIVND in the germline V gene (reference sequence). The CDR3 here is CASSMKFWVGTDSNQPQHF. CDR3 nucleotides: TGTGCCAGTAGTATGAAGTTTTGGGTCGGGACAGATAGCAATCAGCCCCAGCATTTT. Supplemented by reference TRBV19 and TRBJ1-5, the full variable domain reads DGGITQSPKYLFRKEGQNVTLSCEQNLNHDAMYWYRQDPGQGLRLIYYSQIVNDFQKGDIAEGYSVSREKKESFPLTVTSAQKNPTAFYLCASSMKFWVGTDSNQPQHFGDGTRLSIL.

The V and J genes are TRBV4-2 and TRBJ1-4; TRBD1 might be the D (5 bases). Germline assignment: CDR1 LGHNA and CDR2 YNFKEQ. V lost 6 bases to trimming and J lost 4 bases, with 15 bases between them. This CDR3 region has 15 residues. The CDR3 loop reads CASRPAVTDNEKLFF. CDR3 nucleotide sequence: TGTGCCAGCAGACCCGCGGTGACAGATAATGAAAAACTGTTTTTT.

In its sample, this clone was seen once. The rearrangement uses TRBV4-3 and TRBJ2-1; the D gene is possibly TRBD2 (7 bases). Trimming took 0 bases from V and 3 from J, leaving 18 bases between them. This CDR3 has 18 residues. Germline V gene sequence: CDR1 LGHNA, CDR2 YSLEER. The CDR3 loop is CASSQEAGGGLFYNEQFF. DNA for the CDR3: TGCGCCAGCAGCCAAGAAGCGGGCGGGGGCCTCTTCTACAATGAGCAGTTCTTC.

The chain employs TRBV18 and TRBJ2-2; TRBD1 is a possible D gene (6 bases). The length of the CDR3 is 21 residues. Germline CDR1 KGHSH, CDR2 LQKENI. V lost 0 bases to trimming and J lost 6 bases, with 29 bases between them. As DNA, the CDR3 is TGTGCCAGCTCACCACCTACACCCTCTCAGAGACAGGTTCTAACTTCCGGGGAGCTGTTTTTT. Protein sequence: CASSPPTPSQRQVLTSGELFF.

The chain is built from TRBV27 and TRBJ1-4, with TRBD1 identical over 9 bases. The germline CDR1 and CDR2 sequences are MNHEY and SMNVEV (reference sequence). The CDR3 runs 13 residues. Germline trimming cut 5 bases from V and 11 bases from J; bases unmatched to any gene: 6. The CDR3 coding sequence is TGTGCCAGCAGTCCCCGGGACAGGGAGAAACTGTTTTTT. Its protein is CASSPRDREKLFF. Full variable domain (remainder filled in from reference TRBV27 and TRBJ1-4): EAQVTQNPRYLITVTGKKLTVTCSQNMNHEYMSWYRQDPGLGLRQIYYSMNVEVTDKGDVPEGYKVSRKEKRNFPLILESPSPNQTSLYFCASSPRDREKLFFGSGTQLSVL.

The CDR3 region has the DNA TGTGCCAGCAGCTTGTTTACATCGGGGAACACTGAAGCTTTCTTT. Its protein is CASSLFTSGNTEAFF. This chain uses TRBV5-4 with TRBJ1-1, with D uncertain. The CDR3 consists of 15 residues. From germline, CDR1 is SGHNT and CDR2 YYREEE (reference sequence). Deletions cut 1 base from V and 1 base from J, with 11 bases between.

This clone was counted a single time. The V gene is TRBV11-2, the J gene TRBJ2-5; no firm D call. Germline lookup yields CDR1 SGHAT and CDR2 FQNNGV. This CDR3 is built from 16 residues. V lost 8 bases and J lost 4, with 23 bases in between. The CDR3 loop is CASSKERALGPETQYF. CDR3 DNA sequence: TGTGCCAGCTCAAAAGAGCGAGCTTTGGGTCCAGAGACCCAGTACTTC. The variable domain in full, completed from reference TRBV11-2 and TRBJ2-5, reads EAGVAQSPRYKIIEKRQSVAFWCNPISGHATLYWYQQILGQGPKLLIQFQNNGVVDDSQLPKDRFSAERLKGVDSTLKIQPAKLEDSAVYLCASSKERALGPETQYFGPGTRLLVL.

This rearrangement joins TRBV5-4 to TRBJ2-1, with 11 bases fitting TRBD2. The CDR3 is made up of 15 amino acids. CDR1 is SGHNT and CDR2 is YYREEE in the germline V gene (reference sequence). Trimming removed 4 bases from V and 5 bases from J; junction bases left unmatched: 5. The CDR3 is CASSKTSGVHNEQFF. Written as DNA, the CDR3 is TGTGCCAGCAGCAAGACTAGCGGGGTCCACAATGAGCAGTTCTTC.

J is TRBJ1-4 and V is TRBV6-1, with D tentatively TRBD1 (6 bases). The germline CDR1 and CDR2 sequences are MNHNS and SASEGT. V lost 0 bases and J lost 4, with 9 bases in between. The CDR3 spans 15 residues. The DNA for the CDR3 is TGTGCCAGCAGTGAAGCGAGGGACATTAATGAAAAACTGTTTTTT. As protein: CASSEARDINEKLFF.

V usage is TRBV27 and J usage is TRBJ2-7, with 7 bases lining up with TRBD1. The CDR3 sequence is 15 residues long. Germline V gene sequence: CDR1 MNHEY, CDR2 SMNVEV (reference sequence). Unmatched junction bases numbered 16, after V lost 8 bases and J lost 6 bases. The CDR3 region has the DNA TGTGCCAGCGGGGGACAGCAGGTTCGGCTTGCCGAGCAGTACTTC. It codes for CASGGQQVRLAEQYF.

This clone was counted a few times. The chain uses TRBV6-6 and TRBJ2-7; a possible D gene is TRBD1 (7 bases). This CDR3 has 13 amino acids. V was clipped by 4 bases and J by 3 bases, with 10 bases between them. Germline V CDR1 and CDR2: MNHNY, SVGAGI (reference sequence). The DNA of the CDR3 is TGTGCCAGCAGTTCAGGGGGGTTCTACGAGCAGTACTTC. It specifies CASSSGGFYEQYF.

The J gene is TRBJ2-1, the V gene TRBV25-1; 7 nucleotides match TRBD2. Germline V gene lookup returns CDR1 MGHDK and CDR2 SYGVNS. V was clipped by 7 bases and J by 6 bases; unmatched bases: 0. The CDR3 is 11 residues long. The chain's CDR3 is CASTGGNEQFF. The CDR3 DNA sequence: TGTGCCAGCACGGGGGGCAATGAGCAGTTCTTC.

This clone was seen once. The chain couples TRBV6-5 to TRBJ1-2; 9 bases align to TRBD1. This CDR3 has 15 amino acids. J lost 9 bases, V lost 8 bases, and 16 bases had no gene match. Germline-derived CDR1 and CDR2 are MNHEY and SVGAGI. CDR3 bases: TGTGCCAGCTTTATAGCGGGACAGGGCTTTTATAGCTACACCTTC. It translates to CASFIAGQGFYSYTF.

J is TRBJ2-1 and V is TRBV27; 7 nucleotides line up with TRBD1. There are 15 residues in the CDR3. CDR1 MNHEY and CDR2 SMNVEV come from the germline V gene (reference sequence). V gave up 3 bases and J gave up 4 bases; unmatched junction bases: 6. The CDR3 is CASSFTGTAYNEQFF. CDR3 in DNA: TGTGCCAGCAGTTTCACCGGGACAGCATACAATGAGCAGTTCTTC.

This clone was recorded only once. The chain joins TRBV18 to TRBJ1-3; 8 positions match TRBD1. V lost 2 bases and J lost 4; bases outside the gene matches: 4. The length of the CDR3 is 15 residues. Germline V lookup: CDR1 KGHSH, CDR2 LQKENI. The CDR3 is CASSPATGAGNTIYF. CDR3 sequence (DNA): TGTGCCAGCTCACCAGCGACAGGGGCAGGAAACACCATATATTTT.

This sequence joins TRBV19 and TRBJ2-3; D not certain. V gave up 3 bases and J gave up 4 bases, with 11 bases separating them. The CDR3 loop spans 14 amino acids. Germline CDR1 reads LNHDA; CDR2 reads SQIVND (reference sequence). CDR3 amino acids: CASSMRLPPDTQYF. The DNA for the CDR3 is TGTGCCAGTAGTATGAGGCTACCACCAGATACGCAGTATTTT.

This chain uses TRBV15 with TRBJ1-5; D is unclear. The CDR3 is 12 amino acids. V was shortened by 0 bases and J by 8 bases, with 5 bases between the two germline ends. CDR1 and CDR2 from the germline V gene are LNHNV and YYDKDF (reference sequence). In DNA, the CDR3 is TGTGCCACCAGCAGAGATCCGGAGCCCCAGCATTTT. Its protein is CATSRDPEPQHF.

The chain employs TRBV9 and TRBJ1-3; D unclear. The CDR3 spans 17 residues. Germline V gives CDR1 SGDLS, CDR2 YYNGEE. V shed 0 bases and J shed 0 bases, with 13 bases lying between them. The CDR3: CASSVAPAGISGNTIYF. CDR3 in DNA: TGTGCCAGCAGCGTAGCTCCCGCCGGGATCTCTGGAAACACCATATATTTT.